This TCR beta chain was profiled in a study of cytomegalovirus exposure and HLA in healthy donors. Across the whole study: Earlier results showed roughly 110 million unique TCR beta sequences derived from roughly 200 million T cells.

CDR3 length: 14 residues. The germline gives CDR1 KGHSH, CDR2 LQKENI. With V trimmed by 6 bases and J by 7 bases, 8 bases remained unmatched. Broader study findings: No immune exposure information besides CMV serostatus was available. Certain indistinguishable V segments, among them TRBV6-2 and TRBV6-3, were excluded.

PCR used 60 Vbeta primers and 13 Jbeta primers. Sequencing was performed with immunoSEQ multiplex PCR; in TCRdb, only in-frame clones are kept and a portion is missing. This sample carries 120,000 to 150,000 clones, 55% to 85% of them seen once, and the ten largest clones take approximately 2%. With regard to this clone: Its antigen remains unidentified.

The clonotype was recovered from a man aged 40-55 years in good health and CMV-seronegative. Sequenced material: PBMCs. V usage is TRBV18 and J usage is TRBJ2-2; 7 bases align to TRBD2. Written as DNA, the CDR3 is TGTGCCAGCTCCCCTAGCGGAGGGGACGGGGAGCTGTTTTTT. It encodes CASSPSGGDGELFF.